This TCR beta chain originates from a study of blood T cells in healthy people across ages. Study-wide results and caveats: Comparison with aged donors showed that long-lived donors had more naive CD4+ cells and higher diversity. Naive T cell percentage and TCR beta diversity correlated strongly.

Per germline, CDR1 LGHDT and CDR2 YNNKEL (reference sequence). The CDR3 loop spans 15 amino acids. Each donor was a healthy Caucasian individual from Russia, aged roughly 6 to 100. A J-beta primer mix and a sample-barcoded 5' primer were used in a second PCR of about 6 to 12 cycles. A tag from a template-switch adaptor with 12 random nucleotides marked each cDNA molecule. TCRdb re-called the 5' RACE reads with MiXCR, one entry per CDR3 protein. Of around 1,900,000 distinct CDR3 sequences in the sample, about 39% were seen once. About this clonotype: Its antigen is not identified. The junction departs from the called germline gene at one end, perhaps through a read error.

The V and J genes are TRBV3-1 and TRBJ2-5, with unresolved D. Material for sequencing was blood. The sequence was collected from a human donor in good health. CDR3 sequence: CASSRSDNQLETQYF. In DNA, the CDR3 is TGTGCCAGTAGCCGATCCGACAATCAATTGGAGACCCAGTACTTC.